Shown below are 5 T cell receptor beta chains from a single sample sequenced in a study of blood T cell repertoires in COVID-19. Method: immunoSEQ multiplex PCR; TCRdb's copy keeps in-frame clones and lacks some. This table holds tens of thousands of clones, approximately 89% found once. The sample comprised peripheral blood. These receptors originate from a woman older than 75 with acute or convalescent COVID-19.

V is TRBV4-2 and J is TRBJ2-7, with TRBD1 matching 10 bases. CDR1 is LGHNA and CDR2 is YNFKEQ in the germline V gene. The CDR3 covers 17 residues. V gave up 0 bases and J gave up 3 bases; unmatched junction bases: 8. The CDR3 nucleotides read TGTGCCAGCAGCCAAGACGCGGGACAGGGGATATTCTACGAGCAGTACTTC. Its protein is CASSQDAGQGIFYEQYF.

The chain couples TRBV2 to TRBJ2-5, with 10 positions matching TRBD2. The CDR3 extends over 15 amino acids. Germline V gene lookup returns CDR1 SNHLY and CDR2 FYNNEI. V was clipped by 6 bases and J by 4 bases; unmatched bases: 8. CDR3 in amino acids: CASRMVAGGGETQYF. The CDR3 DNA sequence: TGTGCCAGCAGGATGGTAGCGGGGGGTGGAGAGACCCAGTACTTC.

This clone showed up just a few times. This chain joins TRBV7-4 and TRBJ1-5; D perhaps matches TRBD1 (5 bases). Germline CDR1 SGHVT, CDR2 SQSDAQ. The CDR3 loop spans 21 amino acids. Deletions cut 1 base from V and 4 bases from J, with 29 bases between. CDR3 region: CASSLGYRYWGLTDPNQPQHF. CDR3 DNA: TGTGCCAGCAGCTTAGGGTACAGATATTGGGGTCTGACAGACCCAAATCAGCCCCAGCATTTT.

This chain uses TRBV5-1 with TRBJ2-2; 11 nucleotides agree with TRBD1. Trimming took 0 bases from V and 6 from J; bases not matched to a gene: 7. This CDR3 has 17 amino acids. Looked up from germline, CDR1 is SGHRS and CDR2 is YFSETQ. CDR3 amino acids: CASSLARGQGESGELFF. CDR3 in DNA: TGCGCCAGCAGCTTGGCGCGGGGACAGGGGGAATCCGGGGAGCTGTTTTTT.

The chain is built from TRBV7-2 and TRBJ2-1; D remains ambiguous. Germline CDR1 is SGHTA and CDR2 is FQGNSA. This CDR3 is 16 amino acids long. Trimming left V 5 bases short and J 0 bases short, with 14 bases between. The CDR3 coding sequence is TGTGCCAGCAGCCCTCAAAGCGCCGCCTCCTACAATGAGCAGTTCTTC. Protein: CASSPQSAASYNEQFF.